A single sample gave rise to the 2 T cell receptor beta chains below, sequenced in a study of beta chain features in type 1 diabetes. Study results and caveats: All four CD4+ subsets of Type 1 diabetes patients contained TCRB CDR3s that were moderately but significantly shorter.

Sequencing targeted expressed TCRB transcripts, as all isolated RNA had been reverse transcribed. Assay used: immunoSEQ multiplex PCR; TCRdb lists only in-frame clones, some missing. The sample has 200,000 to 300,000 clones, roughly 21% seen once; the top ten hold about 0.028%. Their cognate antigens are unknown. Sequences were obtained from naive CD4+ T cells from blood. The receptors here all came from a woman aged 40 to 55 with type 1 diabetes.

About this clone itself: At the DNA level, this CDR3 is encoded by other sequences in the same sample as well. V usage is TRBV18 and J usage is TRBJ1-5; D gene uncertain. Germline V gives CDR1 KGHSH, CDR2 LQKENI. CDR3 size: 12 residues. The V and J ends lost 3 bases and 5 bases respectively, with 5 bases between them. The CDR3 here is CASSPGDQPQHF. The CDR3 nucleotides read TGTGCCAGCTCACCCGGTGATCAGCCCCAGCATTTT.

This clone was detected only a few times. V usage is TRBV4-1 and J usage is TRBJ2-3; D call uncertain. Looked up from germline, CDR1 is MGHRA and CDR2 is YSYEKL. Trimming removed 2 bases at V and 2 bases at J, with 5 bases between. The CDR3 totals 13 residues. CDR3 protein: CASSQTFTDTQYF. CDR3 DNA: TGCGCCAGCAGCCAAACTTTCACAGATACGCAGTATTTT.